The 14 T cell receptor beta chains reported below all come from one sample, sequenced in a study of cytomegalovirus exposure and HLA in healthy donors. Use of 60 Vbeta and 13 Jbeta primers characterized the PCR. The assay was immunoSEQ multiplex PCR, and TCRdb's table has in-frame clones only and misses some. The sample records under 70,000 clones, 70% to 85% being singletons. Sequencing was carried out using PBMCs. These TCRs come from a man in his fifties or sixties in good health and CMV-seronegative.

The rearrangement uses TRBV27 and TRBJ2-7, with 10 bases that match TRBD1. Germline assignment: CDR1 MNHEY and CDR2 SMNVEV (reference sequence). There are 13 residues in the CDR3. With V trimmed by 6 bases and J by 3 bases, 2 bases remained unmatched. The CDR3 sequence is CASRRDRGYEQYF. As DNA, the CDR3 is TGTGCCAGCAGGCGGGACAGGGGCTACGAGCAGTACTTC.

The gene calls are TRBV30 and TRBJ1-6, with D perhaps TRBD1 (6 bases). The CDR3 sequence is 15 residues long. The germline V gene has CDR1 GTSNPN and CDR2 SVGIG (reference sequence). Trimming took off 3 bases at V and 0 bases at J, with 9 bases between the two ends. CDR3 sequence: CAWRGASSYNSPLHF. CDR3 sequence (DNA): TGTGCCTGGAGGGGGGCCAGCTCCTATAATTCACCCCTCCACTTT.

CDR3 loop: CASSRGLASDTQYF. The DNA of the CDR3 is TGCGCCAGCAGCCGTGGACTAGCCTCAGATACGCAGTATTTT. This chain joins TRBV4-1 and TRBJ2-3; 8 bases are a match to TRBD2. Trimming at V came to 4 bases and at J to 4 bases, leaving 4 bases not matched to a gene. Germline CDR1 MGHRA, CDR2 YSYEKL. This CDR3 is 14 amino acids long.

The chain recombines TRBV2 with TRBJ2-5, with 13 bases fitting TRBD2. The CDR3 contains 16 residues. In germline, CDR1 is SNHLY, CDR2 FYNNEI. After removal of 4 bases from V and 1 base from J, the junction contained 3 bases not matched to a gene. For the CDR3, the DNA is TGTGCCAGCAGTGTCACTAGCGGGGGGGTCCAAGAGACCCAGTACTTC. Its protein is CASSVTSGGVQETQYF.

The V gene is TRBV7-7, the J gene TRBJ2-3; possible D gene TRBD2, 6 bases. CDR1 is SSHAT and CDR2 is FNYEAQ in the germline V gene (reference sequence). The CDR3 contains 14 residues. Trimming took off 4 bases at V and 6 bases at J, with 14 bases between the two ends. The CDR3 nucleotides are TGTGCCAGCAGCTCCGGAGGAGGGACCGATACGCAGTATTTT. It yields the protein CASSSGGGTDTQYF. Together with reference TRBV7-7 and TRBJ2-3, the CDR3 gives the full variable domain: GAGVSQSPRYKVTKRGQDVTLRCDPISSHATLYWYQQALGQGPEFLTYFNYEAQPDKSGLPSDRFSAERPEGSISTLTIQRTEQRDSAMYRCASSSGGGTDTQYFGPGTRLTVL.

In DNA, the CDR3 is TGTGCCAGCAGTGAACCCGGGGGGGCCTCCTACGAGCAGTACTTC. Translation: CASSEPGGASYEQYF. The rearrangement uses TRBV6-1 and TRBJ2-7, with TRBD2 matching 8 bases. Germline V lookup: CDR1 MNHNS, CDR2 SASEGT. The CDR3 has 15 residues. V dropped 2 bases and J dropped 0; count of bases not matched to a gene: 3.

This clone was counted a few times. The genes are TRBV14 and TRBJ1-2, with D possibly being TRBD1 (5 bases). The CDR3 is 14 amino acids. With 6 bases removed from V and 6 bases from J, the gap between germline ends came to 17 bases. The V gene's germline CDR1 is SGHDN and CDR2 FVKESK. CDR3 DNA: TGTGCCAGCAGTGAGCAGGGAGGCGGCGATGGCTACACCTTC. Its protein is CASSEQGGGDGYTF.

The V gene is TRBV6-5, the J gene TRBJ1-1; TRBD1 is a possible D gene (5 bases). Germline V CDR1 and CDR2: MNHEY, SVGAGI. The germline V and J ends were trimmed by 9 bases and 6 bases, with 20 bases remaining between them. This CDR3 region has 14 residues. The CDR3 DNA reads TGTGCCAGTGTGCCATCTCAGGGTGGTGCTGAAGCTTTCTTT. Encoded protein: CASVPSQGGAEAFF.

In nucleotides, the CDR3 is TGTGCCAGTAGTATGACAGGCGGCCGGGGTGAAGCTTTCTTT. It specifies CASSMTGGRGEAFF. V usage is TRBV19 and J usage is TRBJ1-1; D possibly corresponds to TRBD1 (6 bases). The CDR3 sequence is 14 residues long. The V and J ends lost 3 bases and 7 bases respectively, with 15 bases between them. The germline gives CDR1 LNHDA, CDR2 SQIVND (reference sequence).

This clone was observed a handful of times. The chain employs TRBV4-1 and TRBJ1-4, with D possibly being TRBD1 (6 bases). V shed 4 bases and J shed 7 bases, with 16 bases lying between them. This CDR3 is 15 amino acids long. Looked up from germline, CDR1 is MGHRA and CDR2 is YSYEKL. The CDR3 loop reads CASSPRGGGPEKLFF. The CDR3 DNA is TGCGCCAGCAGCCCCAGAGGGGGGGGGCCTGAAAAACTGTTTTTT.

The chain uses TRBV5-1 and TRBJ2-3, with a tentative D call TRBD1 (6 bases). The CDR3 is made up of 16 amino acids. Between the trimmed V and J ends, which lost 0 bases and 2 bases, there was a span of 13 bases. Germline CDR1 is SGHRS and CDR2 is YFSETQ. This CDR3 is CASSLGYGTTTDTQYF. In DNA form, the CDR3 reads TGCGCCAGCAGCTTGGGATATGGGACAACCACAGATACGCAGTATTTT.

This chain connects TRBV19 to TRBJ1-2; D is unclear. The germline V gene has CDR1 LNHDA and CDR2 SQIVND (reference sequence). Trimming took off 2 bases at V and 2 bases at J, with 6 bases between the two ends. This CDR3 contains 13 residues. The CDR3 DNA sequence: TGTGCCAGTAGTATAATAGAGAACTATGGCTACACCTTC. Protein sequence: CASSIIENYGYTF.

In this sample, this clone turned up a few times. The V gene is TRBV11-2, the J gene TRBJ2-3; D is possibly TRBD1 (6 bases). Germline CDR1 and CDR2: SGHAT and FQNNGV. V shed 4 bases and J shed 2 bases, with 13 bases lying between them. The CDR3 sequence is 15 residues long. DNA of the CDR3: TGTGCCAGCAGCTCCACTGGGGGCTACACAGATACGCAGTATTTT. This translates into CASSSTGGYTDTQYF. Supplemented by reference TRBV11-2 and TRBJ2-3, the full variable domain reads EAGVAQSPRYKIIEKRQSVAFWCNPISGHATLYWYQQILGQGPKLLIQFQNNGVVDDSQLPKDRFSAERLKGVDSTLKIQPAKLEDSAVYLCASSSTGGYTDTQYFGPGTRLTVL.

The V and J genes are TRBV28 and TRBJ2-6; 9 nucleotides match TRBD2. This CDR3 has 17 amino acids. V lost 4 bases and J lost 4; bases outside the gene matches: 8. In germline, CDR1 is MDHEN, CDR2 SYDVKM. In nucleotides, the CDR3 is TGTGCCAGCAGTTGGGTGCGGGGGGGCGCGGGGGCCAACGTCCTGACTTTC. Amino acids: CASSWVRGGAGANVLTF.